This is a list of T cell receptor beta chains from one sample in a study of OX40 agonist ivuxolimab in advanced cancers. Clones were sequenced by immunoSEQ multiplex PCR, and TCRdb holds only the in-frame ones, with some missing. The sample has 55,000 to 65,000 clones, roughly 85% seen once; the top ten hold just under 4%. Sequencing used CD4+ or CD8+ T cells sorted from blood, obtained in a trial of the OX40 agonist ivuxolimab. The receptors originated from an adult with an advanced solid tumor such as melanoma, head and neck, liver or kidney cancer. The CDR3 runs from the conserved cysteine through the conserved F or W. Fields, in order: J gene, V gene, clone size, D gene, CDR3 DNA, CDR3 protein. D genes are given only for firm matches. Rows give clone size only sometimes, using once, few, many, or a class for an expanded clone.

>TRBJ1-2|TRBV28|once|TRBD1
TGTGCCAGCAGTTTACTTCAGGGGGGCTCCTATGGCTACACCTTC
CASSLLQGGSYGYTF
>TRBJ2-3|TRBV2|.|.
TGTGCCAGCAGTACGAGGGTACCTAGCACAGATACGCAGTATTTT
CASSTRVPSTDTQYF
>TRBJ2-2|TRBV29-1|.|TRBD1
TGCAGCGGCCGTAGGACAGGGAACACCGGGGAGCTGTTTTTT
CSGRRTGNTGELFF
>TRBJ2-3|TRBV2|.|.
TGTGCCAGCAGCTCAGGCTTCACCGGGCCTAGCGGCACAGATACGCAGTATTTT
CASSSGFTGPSGTDTQYF
>TRBJ1-2|TRBV19|.|.
TGTGCCAGTAGTCCCAACTATGACTATGGCTACACCTTC
CASSPNYDYGYTF
>TRBJ1-4|TRBV5-5|few|TRBD1
TGTGCCAGCAGCTTGGGTGGGACAGGGAAGTATGAAAAACTGTTTTTT
CASSLGGTGKYEKLFF
>TRBJ2-5|TRBV18|once|.
TGTGCCAGCTCACCGAACAGAGAAGAGACCCAGTACTTC
CASSPNREETQYF
>TRBJ2-3|TRBV7-9|.|.
TGTGCCAGCAGCTTAAATTGGTCCCCCCGAGGGTATTTT
CASSLNWSPRGYF
>TRBJ1-4|TRBV7-8|.|.
TGTGCCAGCAGCTTAGGGGTTGCTAATGAAAAACTGTTTTTT
CASSLGVANEKLFF
>TRBJ1-1|TRBV1|few|.
TGCACCAGCAGCCATCAAGAAGGGGGCGATAACACTGAAGCTTTCTTT
CTSSHQEGGDNTEAFF
>TRBJ1-2|TRBV19|.|.
TGTGCCAGTAGTGTACAGGGTAACTATGGCTACACCTTC
CASSVQGNYGYTF
>TRBJ2-5|TRBV27|.|.
TGTGCCAGCAGTTTACACGCCAGGGTGCCTGCCCAGTACTTC
CASSLHARVPAQYF
>TRBJ1-4|TRBV5-4|.|.
TGTGCCAGCAGCAGAGGGGGACTAGGGACTAATGAAAAACTGTTTTTT
CASSRGGLGTNEKLFF
>TRBJ2-2|TRBV4-1|few|TRBD2
TGCGCCAGCAGCCGAGGACTAGCGGGAGGGCGATCCGGGGAGCTGTTTTTT
CASSRGLAGGRSGELFF
>TRBJ1-2|TRBV5-5|.|.
TGTGCCAGCAGCTTGGACGTCGGTATCTATGGCTACACCTTC
CASSLDVGIYGYTF
>TRBJ1-3|TRBV11-2|.|.
TGTGCCAGCAGCTTTTTGGCCCGGGAGGCTGGAAACACCATATATTTT
CASSFLAREAGNTIYF
>TRBJ1-2|TRBV15|.|TRBD1
TGTGCCACCGCCAGGGGGTTCGGTGGCTACACCTTC
CATARGFGGYTF
>TRBJ1-2|TRBV6-5|.|TRBD1
TGTGCCAGCGGGGGGACAGGGCATTACGGCTACACCTTC
CASGGTGHYGYTF
>TRBJ1-1|TRBV29-1|few|.
TGCAGCGTCCTAGTGAACACTGAAGCTTTCTTT
CSVLVNTEAFF
>TRBJ2-1|TRBV5-1|.|.
TGCGCCAGCCGGTGGGGGCAGAGCTCCTACAATGAGCAGTTCTTC
CASRWGQSSYNEQFF
>TRBJ1-3|TRBV6-1|few|.
TGTGCCAGCAGAGACTCTGGAAACACCATATATTTT
CASRDSGNTIYF
>TRBJ2-5|TRBV6-6|.|.
TGTGCCAGCAGTTATGAGGAGACCCAGTACTTC
CASSYEETQYF
>TRBJ2-1|TRBV6-1|.|.
TGTGCCAGCAGTGAAATAGGACGGCCGAACAATGAGCAGTTCTTC
CASSEIGRPNNEQFF
>TRBJ2-1|TRBV7-9|once|.
TGTGCCAGCAGCTTAGATGATAGGATCCACAATGAGCAGTTCTTC
CASSLDDRIHNEQFF
>TRBJ2-6|TRBV27|once|TRBD1
TGTGCCAGGGCGGGACAGGGCCCTTCTGGGGCCAACGTCCTGACTTTC
CARAGQGPSGANVLTF
>TRBJ2-7|TRBV9|.|TRBD1
TGTGCCAGCAGCCGGGGACAGGGGATCTACGAGCAGTACTTC
CASSRGQGIYEQYF
>TRBJ2-2|TRBV6-4|.|TRBD1
TGTGCCAGCAGTGACCGCTGGACAGGGGTCACCGGGGAGCTGTTTTTT
CASSDRWTGVTGELFF
>TRBJ2-2|TRBV6-6|.|TRBD2
TGTGCCAGCAGTTCCCAGTCTAGCGGGAGGGGCGGGGAGCTGTTTTTT
CASSSQSSGRGGELFF
>TRBJ1-5|TRBV6-6|.|.
TGTGCCAGCAGCACCACCCCCGCTAGCAATCAGCCCCAGCATTTT
CASSTTPASNQPQHF
>TRBJ2-1|TRBV29-1|.|TRBD2
TGCAGCGTTTCAGGGGGCGGGCTAGCGGGAGGTACCTACAATGAGCAGTTCTTC
CSVSGGGLAGGTYNEQFF
>TRBJ1-2|TRBV19|few|.
TGTGCCAGTAGTATCGGCTATGGCTACACCTTC
CASSIGYGYTF
>TRBJ1-5|TRBV21-1|.|.
TGTGCCAGCAGCAAAGATGGTTGGAGCGGGCGCACCTCCAATCAGCCCCAGCATTTT
CASSKDGWSGRTSNQPQHF
>TRBJ1-2|TRBV7-9|.|.
TGTGCCAGCAGCCATGGACTGAATTCCGTCTATGGCTACACCTTC
CASSHGLNSVYGYTF
>TRBJ2-7|TRBV11-3|.|.
TGTGCCAGCAGCTTAGCCGTGGTAGGAAACTACGAGCAGTACTTC
CASSLAVVGNYEQYF
>TRBJ1-4|TRBV5-8|.|.
TGTGCCAGCAGGAGCGAGAAAGCCGGAAATGAAAAACTGTTTTTT
CASRSEKAGNEKLFF
>TRBJ1-5|TRBV27|.|.
TGTGCCAGCAGGAAAAACAGGGATGGCAATCAGCCCCAGCATTTT
CASRKNRDGNQPQHF
>TRBJ1-5|TRBV28|.|.
TGTGCCAGCAGTTTGCCCGGGGGGGAGAATCAGCCCCAGCATTTT
CASSLPGGENQPQHF
>TRBJ2-7|TRBV5-5|.|TRBD1
TGTGCCAGCACTCCTCAGGGGACAGTCTTATACGAGCAGTACTTC
CASTPQGTVLYEQYF
>TRBJ1-4|TRBV29-1|.|.
TGCAGCGCCAGAGACCTTAATGAAAAACTGTTTTTT
CSARDLNEKLFF
>TRBJ2-1|TRBV6-6|.|.
TGTGCCAGCAGACCCCATTACGAGAGCGATGAGCAGTTCTTC
CASRPHYESDEQFF
>TRBJ2-3|TRBV7-9|.|TRBD2
TGTGCCAGCAGCTTCCCGTTACTAGCGGGAGATGGGACAGATACGCAGTATTTT
CASSFPLLAGDGTDTQYF
>TRBJ2-3|TRBV29-1|.|.
TGCAGCGGACAGGAGAGCACAGATACGCAGTATTTT
CSGQESTDTQYF
>TRBJ2-6|TRBV5-1|.|TRBD2
TGCGCCAGCAGCTTGGCCCGACTAGCGGGAGGTGGTGGGGCCAACGTCCTGACTTTC
CASSLARLAGGGGANVLTF
>TRBJ2-2|TRBV9|.|TRBD2
TGTGCCAGCAGCGTAGATCAGCGGGGGGACACCGGGGAGCTGTTTTTT
CASSVDQRGDTGELFF
>TRBJ2-7|TRBV2|.|.
TGTGCCAGCAGTGACCCCAGGTCGGGGACCTACGAGCAGTACTTC
CASSDPRSGTYEQYF
>TRBJ2-7|TRBV5-1|.|.
TGCGCCAGCAGCTTTAACGGACCATCCTACGAGCAGTACTTC
CASSFNGPSYEQYF
>TRBJ1-6|TRBV5-6|few|.
TGTGCCAGCAGCTTGGTAGACAGAGATAATTCACCCCTCCACTTT
CASSLVDRDNSPLHF
>TRBJ2-7|TRBV7-2|.|TRBD2
TGTGCCAGCAGCCGACTAGCGGTGGGTTATTTCGAGCAGTACTTC
CASSRLAVGYFEQYF
>TRBJ1-1|TRBV9|once|.
TGTGCCAGCAGCGCCTCCGGGGAAGGGACTGAAGCTTTCTTT
CASSASGEGTEAFF
>TRBJ2-5|TRBV7-8|.|.
TGTGCCAGCACCCCGGGCGGGGCTCCCCAAGAGACCCAGTACTTC
CASTPGGAPQETQYF